The next 26 T cell receptor beta chains were all read from a single sample in a study of blood T cell repertoires in COVID-19 (dated by TCRdb to about 2020). Library preparation employed the immunoSEQ multiplex PCR assay. Not all clones reach the TCRdb copy of this immuneACCESS table, which keeps in-frame sequences only. Checked studies attribute under half of the gap to unresolved V genes and leave the rest unexplained. In all, the sample holds fewer than 200,000 clones, and roughly 88% of those were seen once. The top ten hold roughly 8.6% of the sample. Material: PBMCs or T cells enriched from blood (not recorded which). These receptors came from a young woman who had recovered from COVID-19.

Only one count was recorded for this clone. This chain connects TRBV7-9 to TRBJ1-2, with TRBD1 identical over 12 bases. V trimming: 5 bases; J trimming: 0 bases; junction bases outside the gene matches: 7. The CDR3 length is 17 residues. Germline CDR1 is SEHNR and CDR2 is FQNEAQ (reference sequence). The CDR3 coding sequence is TGTGCCAGCAGCCGAACCGGGACAGGGGGCTCTAACTATGGCTACACCTTC. Protein sequence: CASSRTGTGGSNYGYTF.

The V gene is TRBV5-4, the J gene TRBJ2-7, with 7 positions matching TRBD2. This CDR3 region has 17 residues. Germline V gene data show CDR1 as SGHNT and CDR2 as YYREEE (reference sequence). V shed 5 bases and J 1 base; nucleotides not matched to a gene: 15. The CDR3 DNA reads as TGTGCCAGCAGTCCGGGGGACGGACTAGGTCTTTCCTACGAGCAGTACTTC. Encoded protein: CASSPGDGLGLSYEQYF.

This chain links TRBV28 with TRBJ1-2; unclear D gene. The CDR3 is 14 amino acids. Germline values: CDR1 MDHEN, CDR2 SYDVKM. The V gene lost 3 bases and the J gene lost 5 bases, with 13 bases spanning the gap. CDR3 amino acids: CASSLRPGVYGYTF. CDR3 sequence (DNA): TGTGCCAGCAGTTTGAGACCGGGAGTATATGGCTACACCTTC.

The V call is TRBV11-2, the J call TRBJ2-7; D is undetermined. The germline V gene encodes CDR1 SGHAT and CDR2 FQNNGV. V was trimmed by 5 bases and J by 6 bases, leaving 17 bases between them. The CDR3 runs to 14 residues. This CDR3 reads CASSPPPGESEQYF. The CDR3, as DNA: TGTGCCAGCAGCCCACCGCCTGGAGAATCCGAGCAGTACTTC. The full variable domain, with the rest looked up from reference TRBV11-2 and TRBJ2-7, is EAGVAQSPRYKIIEKRQSVAFWCNPISGHATLYWYQQILGQGPKLLIQFQNNGVVDDSQLPKDRFSAERLKGVDSTLKIQPAKLEDSAVYLCASSPPPGESEQYFGPGTRLTVT.

The rearrangement joins TRBV2 to TRBJ2-7; 7 bases map to TRBD2. Germline-derived CDR1 and CDR2 are SNHLY and FYNNEI. This CDR3 is 15 amino acids long. J was trimmed by 7 bases and V by 3 bases; bases with no gene match: 12. The CDR3 DNA is TGTGCCAGCAGTGAGGTAGCGGGTCCCCTGCAGGAGCAGTACTTC. It yields the protein CASSEVAGPLQEQYF.

The chain carries TRBV4-1 and TRBJ2-7; 8 nucleotides agree with TRBD2. The CDR3 has 15 amino acids. The germline V gene has CDR1 MGHRA and CDR2 YSYEKL. Trimming removed 0 bases from V and 3 bases from J; junction bases left unmatched: 4. In nucleotides, the CDR3 is TGCGCCAGCAGCCAAGAATATGCGGGAGGCTACGAGCAGTACTTC. Its translation is CASSQEYAGGYEQYF.

This chain links TRBV10-3 with TRBJ1-3; 8 positions match TRBD1. The CDR3 extends over 16 amino acids. Germline V CDR1 and CDR2: ENHRY, SYGVKD. The trim removed 6 bases at V and 0 bases at J, leaving 7 bases unmatched. CDR3 DNA sequence: TGTGCCATCAGCAAGGGACAGGACAACTCTGGAAACACCATATATTTT. Its translation is CAISKGQDNSGNTIYF.

V usage is TRBV6-2 or TRBV6-3 and J usage is TRBJ1-5, with unresolved D. CDR3 length equals 14 residues. Trimming pared 5 bases from V and 2 bases from J, leaving 10 bases between. CDR1 and CDR2 (germline): MNHEY, SVGEGT. The CDR3 nucleotides are TGTGCCAGCAGTGACACCCCGGGCAATCAGCCCCAGCATTTT. This gives the protein CASSDTPGNQPQHF.

This clone is a singleton in its sample. This chain connects TRBV19 to TRBJ1-4, with 7 bases matching TRBD1. Germline trimming cut 11 bases from V and 4 bases from J; bases unmatched to any gene: 13. Germline V gene lookup returns CDR1 LNHDA and CDR2 SQIVND (reference sequence). This CDR3 has 15 amino acids. CDR3 coding DNA: TGTGCCTGCTTGAATCCGGGACAGATTAATGAAAAACTGTTTTTT. It yields the protein CACLNPGQINEKLFF.

The rearrangement uses TRBV28 and TRBJ2-2; 10 bases agree with TRBD1. V was pared by 3 bases and J by 7 bases, with 11 bases of the junction left unmatched. Per germline, CDR1 MDHEN and CDR2 SYDVKM. The CDR3 has 17 residues. This CDR3 is CASSLWDRGWRGGELFF. In DNA form, the CDR3 reads TGTGCCAGCAGTTTGTGGGACAGGGGTTGGAGGGGCGGGGAGCTGTTTTTT.

V gene TRBV19 combines with J gene TRBJ1-1, with TRBD1 matching 11 bases. Germline loops: CDR1 LNHDA, CDR2 SQIVND (reference sequence). This CDR3 contains 14 residues. The J segment lost 4 bases and the V segment lost 7 bases, leaving 5 bases of the junction unmatched. CDR3 protein: CASTLGTGGTEAFF. The CDR3 DNA is TGTGCCAGTACCCTCGGGACAGGGGGCACTGAAGCTTTCTTT. Supplemented by reference TRBV19 and TRBJ1-1, the full variable domain reads DGGITQSPKYLFRKEGQNVTLSCEQNLNHDAMYWYRQDPGQGLRLIYYSQIVNDFQKGDIAEGYSVSREKKESFPLTVTSAQKNPTAFYLCASTLGTGGTEAFFGQGTRLTVV.

The gene calls are TRBV5-1 and TRBJ2-3; 8 bases fit TRBD1. Per the germline V gene, CDR1 is SGHRS and CDR2 is YFSETQ. The length of the CDR3 is 15 residues. The ends lost 0 bases at V and 2 bases at J; junction bases unmatched: 2. The CDR3 loop reads CASSLAQGDTDTQYF. For the CDR3, the DNA is TGCGCCAGCAGCTTGGCACAGGGGGACACAGATACGCAGTATTTT.

The CDR3 region has the DNA TGTGCCAGCAGTCTCGGGACTAGAGGGTACGAGCAGTACTTC. Translated: CASSLGTRGYEQYF. This sequence joins TRBV28 and TRBJ2-7; 8 bases fit TRBD2. The V segment lost 5 bases and the J segment 4 bases; nucleotides outside the gene matches: 7. This CDR3 is 14 amino acids long. Germline V CDR1 and CDR2: MDHEN, SYDVKM.

A word on this clone: Sequence at one end of the junction differs from germline and may be a read error. The CDR3 DNA follows: TGCGCCAGCAGTCAATCGGTTTTTACTGGAGCTTTCTTT. It encodes CASSQSVFTGAFF. This chain links TRBV23-1 with TRBJ1-1; no clear D gene. TRBV23-1 is classed as an ORF, of uncertain function. This CDR3 comprises 13 residues.

This chain joins TRBV6-2 or TRBV6-3 and TRBJ1-3; 8 bases agree with TRBD1. This CDR3 is 14 amino acids long. CDR1 and CDR2 from the germline V gene are MNHEY and SVGEGT. The J segment lost 6 bases and the V segment lost 4 bases, leaving 5 bases of the junction unmatched. The CDR3 bases are TGTGCCAGCAGTTCCGGACAGGGTGAAAACACCATATATTTT. Translating gives CASSSGQGENTIYF.

The chain links TRBV6-1 to TRBJ2-1, with a weak D call TRBD1 (6 bases). Germline CDR1 and CDR2: MNHNS and SASEGT. The V end lost 0 bases, the J end lost 7 bases, and 19 bases lay between the germline ends. CDR3 length: 17 residues. The CDR3 DNA reads TGTGCCAGCAGTGAAGCGGAGTGGGCAGCCCAGGGGAATGAGCAGTTCTTC. It codes for CASSEAEWAAQGNEQFF.

The chain combines TRBV27 with TRBJ2-7; the D gene is possibly TRBD2 (6 bases). The V end lost 3 bases, the J end lost 6 bases, and 12 bases lay between the germline ends. CDR3 length: 13 residues. Germline CDR1 reads MNHEY; CDR2 reads SMNVEV (reference sequence). CDR3: CASSFNLGGEQYF. CDR3 DNA sequence: TGTGCCAGCAGTTTTAACTTGGGGGGCGAGCAGTACTTC.

The rearrangement joins TRBV4-1 to TRBJ2-5; 8 bases are shared with TRBD2. Germline loops: CDR1 MGHRA, CDR2 YSYEKL. The junction had 10 bases not matched to a gene; V was cut back by 0 bases and J by 4 bases. This CDR3 has 17 amino acids. The CDR3, as DNA: TGCGCCAGCAGCCAAGATGGGCGCGGGGGGCCCCGAGAGACCCAGTACTTC. Its translation: CASSQDGRGGPRETQYF.

The chain has TRBV5-6 and TRBJ2-2, with a possible D match to TRBD1 (6 bases). This CDR3 has 16 residues. Per the germline V gene, CDR1 is SGHDT and CDR2 is YYEEEE. V shed 5 bases and J shed 0 bases, with 14 bases lying between them. The chain's CDR3 is CASRKTGLANTGELFF. The DNA for the CDR3 is TGTGCCAGCAGGAAGACAGGCCTCGCGAACACCGGGGAGCTGTTTTTT.

This rearrangement joins TRBV19 to TRBJ1-3; D is ambiguous. Trimming pared 7 bases from V and 2 bases from J, leaving 6 bases between. This CDR3 has 12 residues. CDR1 and CDR2 from the germline V gene are LNHDA and SQIVND (reference sequence). The CDR3 region is CASISAGNTIYF. In DNA form, the CDR3 reads TGTGCCAGTATTTCTGCTGGAAACACCATATATTTT.

The chain employs TRBV7-5 and TRBJ1-5; the listed D gene, TRBD1, was not tested against the DNA. TRBV7-5 constitutes a pseudogene. The length of the CDR3 is 15 residues. DNA for the CDR3: TGTGCCAGAAGCTTAGGACCAGGGGTTGGTCAGCCCCAGCATTTT. It translates to CARSLGPGVGQPQHF.

The genes are TRBV30 and TRBJ1-1; 7 bases fit TRBD1. This CDR3 has 13 amino acids. Per germline, CDR1 GTSNPN and CDR2 SVGIG (reference sequence). V trimming: 5 bases; J trimming: 6 bases; junction bases outside the gene matches: 9. The CDR3 DNA follows: TGTGCCTGGGGGGGACAGAGGGTAGCTGAAGCTTTCTTT. Amino acids: CAWGGQRVAEAFF. Full variable domain (missing parts from reference TRBV30 and TRBJ1-1): SQTIHQWPATLVQPVGSPLSLECTVEGTSNPNLYWYRQAAGRGLQLLFYSVGIGQISSEVPQNLSASRPQDRQFILSSKKLLLSDSGFYLCAWGGQRVAEAFFGQGTRLTVV.

This chain connects TRBV14 to TRBJ1-4, with D uncertain. There are 11 residues in the CDR3. CDR1 is SGHDN, CDR2 FVKESK, per germline. With 1 base removed from V and 13 bases from J, the gap between germline ends came to 7 bases. The chain's CDR3 is CASSQGGSLFF. Here the CDR3 DNA reads TGTGCCAGCAGCCAAGGAGGTTCACTGTTTTTT.

The chain is built from TRBV12-5 and TRBJ2-7, with 7 bases lining up with TRBD2. Trimming removed 9 bases from V and 3 bases from J; junction bases left unmatched: 2. The CDR3 sequence is 11 residues long. Germline CDR1 reads LGHNT; CDR2 reads FRNRAP. CDR3 sequence (DNA): TGTGCTAGCTCGGGAGGCTACGAGCAGTACTTC. Translating gives CASSGGYEQYF.

The chain joins TRBV2 to TRBJ1-5; 7 nucleotides agree with TRBD1. The CDR3 covers 14 residues. The V and J ends lost 7 bases and 7 bases, in that order; junction bases with no gene match: 10. Per the germline V gene, CDR1 is SNHLY and CDR2 is FYNNEI. Written as DNA, the CDR3 is TGTGCCAGCACCGTCGACAGGGTATGGCAGCCCCAGCATTTT. As protein: CASTVDRVWQPQHF.

J is TRBJ2-4 and V is TRBV29-1; 7 nucleotides match TRBD2. The CDR3 runs 12 residues. The V gene end was trimmed by 6 bases and the J gene end by 5 bases; junction bases not matched to a gene: 4. Germline assignment: CDR1 SQVTM and CDR2 ANQGSEA. CDR3 amino acids: CSVSSGENIQYF. The CDR3 bases are TGCAGCGTCTCTAGCGGAGAAAACATTCAGTACTTC.